These 6 T cell receptor beta chains were all obtained from the same sample, sequenced in a study of CD8 T cells in Susac syndrome. A quantity of about 0.5 to 1 ug RNA underwent reverse transcription using random hexamers. A single record per CDR3 protein comes from TCRdb applying MiXCR to the immunoSEQ multiplex PCR reads. The table lists around 79,000 distinct CDR3 sequences, approximately 95% of them singletons, with approximately 0.49% in the top ten. What was sequenced was CD8+ T cells from PBMCs. The receptors stem from a human donor with Susac syndrome.

V and J are TRBV20-1 and TRBJ2-7, with 8 bases matching TRBD1. The CDR3 length is 12 residues. CDR1 is DFQATT and CDR2 is SNEGSKA in the germline V gene (reference sequence). With V trimmed by 4 bases and J by 5 bases, 4 bases remained unmatched. CDR3 loop: CSAKAQGDEQYF. CDR3 nucleotide sequence: TGCAGTGCTAAAGCACAGGGGGACGAGCAGTACTTC.

The count of this clonotype is one. The gene calls are TRBV9 and TRBJ2-3; D gene uncertain. Trimming cost V 0 bases and J 1 base, with 6 bases left between them. The germline gives CDR1 SGDLS, CDR2 YYNGEE. The CDR3 has 14 residues. The CDR3 coding sequence is TGTGCCAGCAGCGTAGCGATCGGCACAGATACGCAGTATTTT. It yields the protein CASSVAIGTDTQYF.

This chain joins TRBV27 and TRBJ2-7; 8 bases align to TRBD1. CDR3 size: 14 residues. Germline CDR1 MNHEY, CDR2 SMNVEV (reference sequence). V gave up 5 bases and J gave up 5 bases; unmatched junction bases: 8. The DNA of the CDR3 is TGTGCCAGCAGTATCTTGGACAGGGACCACGAGCAGTACTTC. This encodes CASSILDRDHEQYF.

The chain recombines TRBV7-8 with TRBJ1-5; 9 nucleotides align to TRBD1. CDR1 and CDR2 (germline): SGHVS, FQNEAQ. V gave up 0 bases and J gave up 7 bases; unmatched junction bases: 7. CDR3 length equals 16 residues. This chain's CDR3 is CASSLAPGQGGQPQHF. The CDR3 DNA sequence: TGTGCCAGCAGCTTAGCGCCGGGACAGGGAGGGCAGCCCCAGCATTTT.

This chain connects TRBV18 to TRBJ2-6; TRBD1 agrees at 8 bases. V shed 4 bases and J 2 bases; nucleotides not matched to a gene: 7. There are 17 residues in the CDR3. In germline, CDR1 is KGHSH, CDR2 LQKENI. The CDR3 loop is CASSRGQGTPGANVLTF. The DNA for the CDR3 is TGTGCCAGCTCACGTGGACAGGGCACGCCTGGGGCCAACGTCCTGACTTTC.

The V gene is TRBV5-1, the J gene TRBJ2-5, with 8 bases matching TRBD2. J gave up 3 bases and V 0 bases, and 1 base lay outside the gene matches. Germline values: CDR1 SGHRS, CDR2 YFSETQ. The CDR3 is 14 amino acids. The CDR3 nucleotides read TGCGCCAGCAGCTTGGCGGGGGGGGAAGAGACCCAGTACTTC. Translated: CASSLAGGEETQYF.